This is a list of T cell receptor beta chains from one sample in a study of CD8 T cells in ankylosing spondylitis. TCRdb re-called the 5' RACE reads with MiXCR, one entry per CDR3 protein. Among roughly 440,000 distinct CDR3 sequences listed, approximately 17% were seen once. What was sequenced was blood, either unsorted or a sorted T cell fraction (not recorded which). The receptors were gathered from a male donor with ankylosing spondylitis. The CDR3 runs from the conserved cysteine through the conserved F or W. Fields, in order: CDR3 length, V gene, CDR3 protein.

14	TRBV5-1	CASSLEGAVSPLHF
15	TRBV20-1	CSARDAGDPGETQYF
16	TRBV4-3	CASSPRGTSFYNEQFF
16	TRBV27	CASRRTGTAFLYGYTF
13	TRBV5-6	CASSFGGFNEQFF
16	TRBV5-6	CASSPLGGSDTGELFF
15	TRBV20-1	CSASPGVTDADTQYF
20	TRBV28	CASSLFLTRTGGESNQPQHF
15	TRBV7-9	CASSPVGLANSPLHF
14	TRBV6-1	CASSDRGVWEKLFF
15	TRBV12-3/TRBV12-4	CASSFSNRGVLKQYF
15	TRBV25-1	CASRAEPGGTGELFF
15	TRBV28	CASSLPSSYSQPQHF
13	TRBV6-5	CASSYGQDAGYTF
14	TRBV6-5	CASSYSGRGDTIYF
13	TRBV11-2	CASSLDQGRFPYF
14	TRBV5-1	CASSLAWGNEKLFF
16	TRBV5-1	CASSLAGQGGGNEQFF
15	TRBV7-2	CASSPSSESRETQYF
14	TRBV5-1	CASSVGRGTGELFF
17	TRBV5-6	CASSLERGGETNTEAFF
15	TRBV20-1	CSAPNGQVSTDTQYF
15	TRBV19	CASSQPGLHLDTQYF
13	TRBV29-1	CSVELDRGNEQFF
16	TRBV10-3	CAISESASQATYEQYF
15	TRBV5-1	CASSLATGGESPLHF
14	TRBV12-3/TRBV12-4	CASSFSGDGTEAFF
12	TRBV20-1	CSASGADNEQFF
17	TRBV25-1	CASSELGGAKGTGELFF
14	TRBV5-1	CASSLDTGLYEQYF
13	TRBV29-1	CSVEGTSGNELFF
12	TRBV20-1	CSAYTGTGELFF
15	TRBV3-1	CASTSRGGDTGELFF
14	TRBV10-3	CAIAEGAGDYGYTF
14	TRBV5-6	CASSLRLITGELFF
15	TRBV5-5	CASSFQAGVINEQFF
14	TRBV2	CASRADRGTGEAFF
12	TRBV20-1	CSAKGSGNTIYF
15	TRBV6-1	CASTGVARSPGELFF
15	TRBV27	CASSQFEGPTYEQYF
16	TRBV7-9	CASSPRAQLNTGELFF
16	TRBV11-2	CASSSWSEQMSYTQYF
11	TRBV20-1	CSARWGTEAFF
12	TRBV6-1	CACSRNTGELFF
16	TRBV5-1	CASSLGARGTTGELFF
16	TRBV7-2	CASSLGLAPAIETQYF
15	TRBV7-3	CASSLVATGNNEQFF
15	TRBV7-9	CASSPGALAGGEQYF
13	TRBV5-1	CASSFEGKGEQYF
13	TRBV20-1	CSAGLSNTGELFF
14	TRBV20-1	CSATDRLGHTEAFF